These 30 T cell receptor beta chains were all obtained from the same sample, sequenced in a study of cytomegalovirus exposure and HLA in healthy donors. Data came from immunoSEQ multiplex PCR; TCRdb stores just in-frame clones and leaves some out. This table has 250,000 to 350,000 clones, roughly 88% appearing once. The sequenced material came from PBMCs. The receptors stem from a woman younger than 30 in good health and CMV-seronegative.

The chain links TRBV7-2 to TRBJ2-7; 8 bases align to TRBD1. Germline V CDR1 and CDR2: SGHTA, FQGNSA. Losses at the gene ends were 2 bases for V and 3 bases for J; bases not matched to a gene: 3. The length of the CDR3 is 14 residues. The CDR3 DNA is TGTGCCAGCAGCTTACAGGGGGCTTTCTACGAGCAGTACTTC. Amino acids: CASSLQGAFYEQYF.

The V call is TRBV28, the J call TRBJ2-7; 12 nucleotides agree with TRBD2. Per the germline V gene, CDR1 is MDHEN and CDR2 is SYDVKM. Unmatched junction bases numbered 21, after V lost 8 bases and J lost 7 bases. The CDR3 spans 18 residues. The CDR3 loop reads CASGSGTGWLAGGDEQYF. CDR3 DNA: TGTGCCAGCGGATCCGGGACAGGGTGGCTAGCGGGAGGGGATGAGCAGTACTTC.

The rearrangement joins TRBV5-1 to TRBJ2-7; tentative D call: TRBD2 (6 bases). This CDR3 comprises 14 residues. V gave up 4 bases and J gave up 6 bases, with 17 bases separating them. From germline, CDR1 is SGHRS and CDR2 YFSETQ. The CDR3 spells CASSPLDLRGEQYF. The CDR3 region has the DNA TGCGCCAGCAGCCCGCTAGATCTGCGGGGCGAGCAGTACTTC.

Only one count was recorded for this clone. The chain is built from TRBV28 and TRBJ2-1; D is possibly TRBD2 (5 bases). V dropped 3 bases and J dropped 4 bases, with 16 bases sitting between them. CDR1 and CDR2 (germline): MDHEN, SYDVKM. The CDR3 consists of 16 residues. The CDR3 loop is CASSFQLEGKYNEQFF. The CDR3 DNA reads as TGTGCCAGCAGTTTCCAACTAGAAGGGAAATACAATGAGCAGTTCTTC.

This chain links TRBV9 with TRBJ2-7; 7 bases align to TRBD2. Trimming cost V 0 bases and J 6 bases; bases outside gene matches: 9. Germline values: CDR1 SGDLS, CDR2 YYNGEE. CDR3 size: 15 residues. This chain's CDR3 is CASSVVATSISEQYF. For the CDR3, the DNA is TGTGCCAGCAGCGTAGTAGCGACTAGCATCTCCGAGCAGTACTTC.

The chain has TRBV6-6 and TRBJ2-1, with TRBD2 identical over 7 bases. This CDR3 has 15 amino acids. Germline CDR1 reads MNHNY; CDR2 reads SVGAGI (reference sequence). V shed 6 bases and J 8 bases; nucleotides not matched to a gene: 13. CDR3 sequence (DNA): TGTGCCAGCAGCCACGGGACTACCCGCTCCCATGAGCAGTTCTTC. It translates to CASSHGTTRSHEQFF.

The chain is built from TRBV5-6 and TRBJ2-3; 8 bases align to TRBD1. The J segment lost 1 base and the V segment lost 1 base, leaving 5 bases of the junction unmatched. Germline V CDR1 and CDR2: SGHDT, YYEEEE. CDR3 length: 16 amino acids. CDR3 residues: CASSLSRGLRTDTQYF. The CDR3 DNA reads as TGTGCCAGCAGCTTGTCCAGGGGGCTCCGCACAGATACGCAGTATTTT.

This sequence joins TRBV27 and TRBJ2-6; tentative D call: TRBD1 (6 bases). The CDR3 consists of 16 residues. Germline lookup yields CDR1 MNHEY and CDR2 SMNVEV (reference sequence). Trimming stripped 10 bases from V and 0 bases from J, with 16 bases between. CDR3: CATIQRQASGANVLTF. CDR3 DNA sequence: TGTGCCACCATTCAGAGACAGGCCTCTGGGGCCAACGTCCTGACTTTC.

The CDR3 reads CAISDIRAQPQHF. The CDR3 nucleotides read TGTGCCATCAGTGATATCAGGGCTCAGCCCCAGCATTTT. J is TRBJ1-5 and V is TRBV10-3, with TRBD1 as a possible D gene (5 bases). V was pared by 3 bases and J by 6 bases, with 9 bases between. Germline V lookup: CDR1 ENHRY, CDR2 SYGVKD. The CDR3 is made up of 13 amino acids.

The rearrangement links TRBV18 to TRBJ2-3; maybe TRBD1 (5 bases). The germline gives CDR1 KGHSH, CDR2 LQKENI. The CDR3 has 15 amino acids. V was cut by 5 bases and J by 2 bases, with 14 bases left in between. The CDR3 DNA reads as TGTGCCAGCTCAACGTACGGACAAAACACAGATACGCAGTATTTT. Translation: CASSTYGQNTDTQYF.

The chain employs TRBV6-1 and TRBJ2-1, with 13 nucleotides matching TRBD2. CDR3 length: 14 amino acids. CDR1 is MNHNS, CDR2 SASEGT, per germline. The V segment lost 6 bases and the J segment 6 bases; nucleotides outside the gene matches: 2. This CDR3 is CASRGLAGFNEQFF. The DNA for the CDR3 is TGTGCCAGCAGGGGACTAGCGGGGTTCAATGAGCAGTTCTTC.

The chain combines TRBV2 with TRBJ2-5, with 10 bases fitting TRBD2. Germline V lookup: CDR1 SNHLY, CDR2 FYNNEI. V was clipped by 7 bases and J by 5 bases; unmatched bases: 7. The CDR3 spans 14 residues. The DNA of the CDR3 is TGTGCCAGCAATAACCTAGCGGGAGATGAGACCCAGTACTTC. It codes for CASNNLAGDETQYF.

The DNA of the CDR3 is TGTGCCAGCAGCTTGGGACGAACAGGGGCTGAAGCTTTCTTT. Protein sequence: CASSLGRTGAEAFF. V usage is TRBV5-6 and J usage is TRBJ1-1; TRBD1 matches at 7 bases. This CDR3 contains 14 residues. Trimming cost V 0 bases and J 6 bases; bases outside gene matches: 5. Per germline, CDR1 SGHDT and CDR2 YYEEEE. Based on the CDR3 plus reference TRBV5-6 and TRBJ1-1, the full variable domain is DAGVTQSPTHLIKTRGQQVTLRCSPKSGHDTVSWYQQALGQGPQFIFQYYEEEERQRGNFPDRFSGHQFPNYSSELNVNALLLGDSALYLCASSLGRTGAEAFFGQGTRLTVV.

This chain joins TRBV7-2 and TRBJ2-3; 9 nucleotides align to TRBD2. Germline CDR1 and CDR2: SGHTA and FQGNSA. This CDR3 is built from 16 residues. V lost 0 bases to trimming and J lost 8 bases; unmatched junction nucleotides: 9. Written as DNA, the CDR3 is TGTGCCAGCAGCTTAGCGTGGGCGGGAGGGCCTAGTACGCAGTATTTT. It yields the protein CASSLAWAGGPSTQYF.

This chain connects TRBV5-1 to TRBJ2-5, with 12 positions matching TRBD2. This CDR3 is 16 amino acids long. Trimming took 5 bases from V and 4 from J; bases not matched to a gene: 9. Germline CDR1 and CDR2: SGHRS and YFSETQ. The CDR3 DNA reads as TGCGCCAGCAGTTCTAGACTAGCGGGAGCTCTAGAGACCCAGTACTTC. It translates to CASSSRLAGALETQYF. The whole variable domain, remainder taken from reference TRBV5-1 and TRBJ2-5, is KAGVTQTPRYLIKTRGQQVTLSCSPISGHRSVSWYQQTPGQGLQFLFEYFSETQRNKGNFPGRFSGRQFSNSRSEMNVSTLELGDSALYLCASSSRLAGALETQYFGPGTRLLVL.

CDR3 loop: CASSQRDILALNEQYF. The CDR3 DNA reads as TGCGCCAGCAGCCAAAGGGATATACTAGCGTTAAACGAGCAGTACTTC. V gene TRBV4-1 combines with J gene TRBJ2-7; 7 nucleotides agree with TRBD2. CDR3 length: 16 amino acids. V lost 2 bases and J lost 5; bases outside the gene matches: 12. Germline V gene data show CDR1 as MGHRA and CDR2 as YSYEKL.

The chain uses TRBV30 and TRBJ2-7; perhaps TRBD1 as D (6 bases). Trimming took 3 bases from V and 4 from J, leaving 13 bases between them. Germline V gene sequence: CDR1 GTSNPN, CDR2 SVGIG (reference sequence). The CDR3 is 13 amino acids. The CDR3 is CAWRRHRVYEQYF. The CDR3 DNA is TGTGCCTGGAGGAGACACAGGGTGTACGAGCAGTACTTC.

The chain joins TRBV25-1 to TRBJ2-7; 9 bases are shared with TRBD2. Per germline, CDR1 MGHDK and CDR2 SYGVNS. V gave up 1 base and J gave up 2 bases; unmatched junction bases: 3. This CDR3 has 15 residues. CDR3 region: CASSEWAGGAYEQYF. CDR3 coding DNA: TGTGCCAGCAGTGAATGGGCGGGGGGGGCCTACGAGCAGTACTTC.

J is TRBJ2-1 and V is TRBV6-5; 12 bases map to TRBD2. The CDR3 is made up of 15 amino acids. V dropped 6 bases and J dropped 8; count of bases not matched to a gene: 8. Germline V gene sequence: CDR1 MNHEY, CDR2 SVGAGI. The CDR3 reads CASSLETSGSYEQFF. Written as DNA, the CDR3 is TGTGCCAGCAGCCTCGAGACTAGCGGGAGCTATGAGCAGTTCTTC.

The chain recombines TRBV5-6 with TRBJ2-1, with 9 bases identical to TRBD2. This CDR3 has 17 residues. The germline V gene encodes CDR1 SGHDT and CDR2 YYEEEE. Trimming took 0 bases from V and 4 from J; bases not matched to a gene: 8. CDR3 region: CASSLGSGSLFYNEQFF. CDR3 nucleotides: TGTGCCAGCAGCTTGGGTAGCGGGAGTCTGTTTTACAATGAGCAGTTCTTC.

This chain uses TRBV13 with TRBJ2-7; 9 nucleotides line up with TRBD2. Germline loops: CDR1 PRHDT, CDR2 FYEKMQ (reference sequence). The CDR3 consists of 17 residues. The V and J ends lost 1 base and 1 base, in that order; junction bases with no gene match: 8. The CDR3 sequence: CASSLVGSGRESYEQYF. CDR3 sequence (DNA): TGTGCCAGCAGCTTAGTAGGTAGCGGGAGAGAGTCCTACGAGCAGTACTTC.

The chain uses TRBV19 and TRBJ2-3, with D uncertain. This CDR3 comprises 12 residues. CDR1 and CDR2 (germline): LNHDA, SQIVND (reference sequence). The V end lost 8 bases, the J end lost 9 bases, and 15 bases lay between the germline ends. Written as DNA, the CDR3 is TGTGCCAGTGTATCCCCCGGGTTAACGCAGTATTTT. Protein: CASVSPGLTQYF.

The chain links TRBV5-6 to TRBJ2-7, with D maybe TRBD1 (6 bases). Trimming cost V 2 bases and J 7 bases, with 13 bases left between them. The germline gives CDR1 SGHDT, CDR2 YYEEEE. CDR3 length: 13 residues. CDR3 bases: TGTGCCAGCAGCTTTGGGGGCCCCGGGGAGCAGTACTTC. Amino acids: CASSFGGPGEQYF.

This chain links TRBV27 with TRBJ2-7; perhaps TRBD1 as D (6 bases). Trimming left V 3 bases short and J 8 bases short, with 14 bases between. This CDR3 has 13 amino acids. Germline-derived CDR1 and CDR2 are MNHEY and SMNVEV (reference sequence). CDR3 protein: CASSFFRQDQQYF. CDR3 DNA sequence: TGTGCCAGCAGTTTTTTCAGACAGGACCAGCAGTACTTC.

The chain is built from TRBV25-1 and TRBJ2-5; TRBD1 matches at 8 bases. J lost 5 bases, V lost 5 bases, and 10 bases had no gene match. Germline CDR1 and CDR2: MGHDK and SYGVNS. This CDR3 is built from 15 residues. The CDR3 reads CASSLGQGFWETQYF. In DNA, the CDR3 is TGTGCCAGCAGTTTAGGACAGGGATTTTGGGAGACCCAGTACTTC.

The rearrangement joins TRBV28 to TRBJ2-2, with 8 positions matching TRBD1. CDR3 length: 16 residues. Germline CDR1 reads MDHEN; CDR2 reads SYDVKM. V shed 5 bases, J shed 3 bases, and the junction held 8 bases outside the gene matches. The CDR3 sequence: CASSLTGGEDTGELFF. CDR3 DNA: TGTGCCAGCAGTCTTACAGGGGGTGAGGACACCGGGGAGCTGTTTTTT.

The chain employs TRBV29-1 and TRBJ2-2; TRBD1 matches at 10 bases. The CDR3 has 16 residues. CDR1 is SQVTM, CDR2 ANQGSEA, per germline. V was clipped by 3 bases and J by 1 base; unmatched bases: 5. This chain's CDR3 is CSVEGGDRGNTGELFF. Written as DNA, the CDR3 is TGCAGCGTTGAGGGCGGGGACAGGGGGAACACCGGGGAGCTGTTTTTT.

The V call is TRBV12-1, the J call TRBJ1-6; the table's D call, TRBD1, has no DNA check behind it. TRBV12-1 is a pseudogene. CDR3 length: 14 residues. The CDR3 protein is CASSPPVYNSPLHF. In DNA form, the CDR3 reads TGTGCCAGCAGCCCCCCAGTTTATAATTCACCCCTCCACTTT.

This chain uses TRBV25-1 with TRBJ2-3, with D maybe TRBD2 (6 bases). This CDR3 comprises 14 residues. Trimming cost V 9 bases and J 3 bases, with 16 bases left between them. The germline gives CDR1 MGHDK, CDR2 SYGVNS. The CDR3 protein is CASTVGGPTDTQYF. For the CDR3, the DNA is TGTGCCAGTACAGTCGGGGGTCCGACAGATACGCAGTATTTT.

The V and J genes are TRBV29-1 and TRBJ2-2; D may be TRBD1 (7 bases). V was cut by 5 bases and J by 8 bases, with 15 bases left in between. The CDR3 has 13 amino acids. Germline V gene lookup returns CDR1 SQVTM and CDR2 ANQGSEA. CDR3 residues: CSVKKQGTGELFF. The CDR3 nucleotides read TGCAGCGTTAAAAAACAGGGGACTGGGGAGCTGTTTTTT.